What follows are 18 T cell receptor beta chains derived from one specimen sequenced in a study of OX40 agonist ivuxolimab in advanced cancers. Generated by immunoSEQ multiplex PCR, the TCRdb table keeps only in-frame clones and is missing some. The top ten clones hold about 2.4% of a sample with about 47,000 clones, more than 65% of them seen once. Source: CD4+ or CD8+ T cells sorted from blood, taken in a trial of the OX40 agonist ivuxolimab. The origin of the receptors is an adult with an advanced solid tumor such as melanoma, head and neck, liver or kidney cancer.

The V call is TRBV6-1, the J call TRBJ1-1; no clear D. Germline V lookup: CDR1 MNHNS, CDR2 SASEGT. The V end lost 2 bases, the J end lost 0 bases, and 7 bases lay between the germline ends. The CDR3 extends over 14 amino acids. DNA for the CDR3: TGTGCCAGCAGTGAACCGAGAGTGAACACTGAAGCTTTCTTT. Translated, it gives CASSEPRVNTEAFF.

V usage is TRBV5-1 and J usage is TRBJ2-3, with 15 bases aligning to TRBD2. Germline values: CDR1 SGHRS, CDR2 YFSETQ. Trimming removed 2 bases from V and 3 bases from J; junction bases left unmatched: 10. The length of the CDR3 is 19 residues. CDR3 sequence: CASSLGLAGGPGHTDTQYF. In DNA, the CDR3 is TGCGCCAGCAGCTTAGGACTAGCGGGAGGGCCAGGGCATACAGATACGCAGTATTTT.

The rearrangement uses TRBV14 and TRBJ1-2, with D hard to call. Germline CDR1 reads SGHDN; CDR2 reads FVKESK. V lost 1 base and J 3 bases, leaving 15 bases between the germline ends. This CDR3 region has 16 residues. The CDR3 loop is CASSQGTPRADYGYTF. The CDR3 DNA is TGTGCCAGCAGCCAAGGAACCCCCCGGGCAGACTATGGCTACACCTTC.

The table lists this clone with a few counts. The CDR3 region is CASSEMGRQVEQYF. The CDR3 DNA sequence: TGTGCCAGCAGTGAAATGGGGAGACAGGTGGAGCAGTACTTC. The chain has TRBV6-1 and TRBJ2-7; perhaps TRBD1 as D (6 bases). The CDR3 runs to 14 residues. The ends were cut back, 2 bases at V and 7 bases at J, with 15 bases in the middle. Germline-derived CDR1 and CDR2 are MNHNS and SASEGT.

The V call is TRBV11-2, the J call TRBJ1-5; D perhaps matches TRBD1 (6 bases). The CDR3 spans 15 residues. CDR1 and CDR2 (germline): SGHAT, FQNNGV. Trimming took 3 bases from V and 4 from J, leaving 13 bases between them. The CDR3 here is CASSFDRLGNQPQHF. DNA of the CDR3: TGTGCCAGCAGCTTTGACAGGCTAGGGAATCAGCCCCAGCATTTT.

The genes are TRBV5-1 and TRBJ2-4, with TRBD2 identical over 10 bases. The CDR3 sequence is 16 residues long. V lost 1 base and J lost 3; bases outside the gene matches: 4. CDR1 and CDR2 from the germline V gene are SGHRS and YFSETQ. The CDR3 loop is CASSLPSGGNKNIQYF. CDR3 nucleotides: TGCGCCAGCAGCTTGCCTAGCGGGGGAAACAAAAACATTCAGTACTTC.

This chain connects TRBV5-5 to TRBJ1-5, with D possibly TRBD1 on 5 matching bases. In germline, CDR1 is SGHKS, CDR2 YYEKEE (reference sequence). Trimming removed 0 bases from V and 3 bases from J, with 16 bases in between. The CDR3 is 17 amino acids. CDR3 DNA sequence: TGTGCCAGCAGCTTGGGCCCGGGGCGGAGGATCAATCAGCCCCAGCATTTT. This encodes CASSLGPGRRINQPQHF.

The chain links TRBV6-5 to TRBJ2-2, with TRBD1 as a possible D gene (6 bases). This CDR3 spans 15 amino acids. Per germline, CDR1 MNHEY and CDR2 SVGAGI. V lost 5 bases to trimming and J lost 2 bases, with 12 bases between them. The CDR3 protein is CASSGRDINTGELFF. The CDR3 coding sequence is TGTGCCAGCAGTGGCCGGGACATCAACACCGGGGAGCTGTTTTTT.

The CDR3 coding sequence is TGCGCCAGCAGCTCCCCCGGAGAGTACGAGCAGTACTTC. Residues: CASSSPGEYEQYF. The chain combines TRBV5-1 with TRBJ2-7, with D hard to call. This CDR3 has 13 residues. The germline V and J ends were trimmed by 3 bases and 4 bases, with 11 bases remaining between them. The germline CDR1 and CDR2 sequences are SGHRS and YFSETQ. Full variable domain (missing parts from reference TRBV5-1 and TRBJ2-7): KAGVTQTPRYLIKTRGQQVTLSCSPISGHRSVSWYQQTPGQGLQFLFEYFSETQRNKGNFPGRFSGRQFSNSRSEMNVSTLELGDSALYLCASSSPGEYEQYFGPGTRLTVT.

The V and J genes are TRBV4-2 and TRBJ1-1; a weak D match, TRBD1 (5 bases). V was shortened by 5 bases and J by 1 base, with 14 bases between the two germline ends. The CDR3 spans 15 residues. The V gene's germline CDR1 is LGHNA and CDR2 YNFKEQ. DNA for the CDR3: TGTGCCAGCAGCTTTCAGACGACAGCGAACACTGAAGCTTTCTTT. Translated: CASSFQTTANTEAFF.

The V and J genes are TRBV10-3 and TRBJ1-1; D gene ambiguous. Per the germline V gene, CDR1 is ENHRY and CDR2 is SYGVKD. The CDR3 covers 14 residues. Trimming removed 7 bases at V and 0 bases at J, with 12 bases between. This CDR3 reads CAIKPDTLNTEAFF. The CDR3 bases are TGTGCCATCAAACCAGACACTTTGAACACTGAAGCTTTCTTT.

J is TRBJ1-6 and V is TRBV27; D remains unclear. Germline V gives CDR1 MNHEY, CDR2 SMNVEV (reference sequence). This CDR3 comprises 12 residues. Trimming took off 2 bases at V and 7 bases at J, with 3 bases between the two ends. Here the CDR3 reads CASSLVNSPLHF. In DNA form, the CDR3 reads TGTGCCAGCAGTTTAGTGAATTCACCCCTCCACTTT.

V is TRBV7-8 and J is TRBJ2-5; TRBD1 might be the D (6 bases). The CDR3 extends over 15 amino acids. Between the trimmed V and J ends, which lost 8 bases and 2 bases, there was a span of 18 bases. CDR1 and CDR2 from the germline V gene are SGHVS and FQNEAQ. This CDR3 reads CASGPGTNFQETQYF. The CDR3 region has the DNA TGTGCCAGCGGACCCGGGACAAACTTTCAAGAGACCCAGTACTTC.

As for this clone: One end of the junction does not line up with germline, which may come from a read error. The gene calls are TRBV5-4 and TRBJ1-2; D is uncertain. CDR3 length: 17 amino acids. The germline V gene encodes CDR1 SGHNT and CDR2 YYREEE (reference sequence). CDR3 protein: CASSQDNRPLVGYGYTF. The CDR3 DNA reads as TGCGCCAGCAGCCAAGATAATCGCCCCCTGGTCGGCTATGGCTACACCTTC. The variable domain in full, completed from reference TRBV5-4 and TRBJ1-2, reads ETGVTQSPTHLIKTRGQQVTLRCSSQSGHNTVSWYQQALGQGPQFIFQYYREEENGRGNFPPRFSGLQFPNYSSELNVNALELDDSALYLCASSQDNRPLVGYGYTFGSGTRLTVV.

This clone was found once. The chain recombines TRBV19 with TRBJ2-3; D may match TRBD1 or TRBD2 (5 bases each). The CDR3 sequence is 21 residues long. V was cut by 3 bases and J by 4 bases, with 32 bases left in between. Germline V CDR1 and CDR2: LNHDA, SQIVND (reference sequence). The CDR3, as DNA: TGTGCCAGTAGTATTAGGGTTTCTTTGGGGACCGGGACCCGCCGAGCAGATACGCAGTATTTT. Amino acid sequence: CASSIRVSLGTGTRRADTQYF.

This sequence joins TRBV27 and TRBJ2-3, with 12 bases lining up with TRBD2. There are 17 residues in the CDR3. The junction had 7 bases not matched to a gene; V was cut back by 2 bases and J by 4 bases. The germline CDR1 and CDR2 sequences are MNHEY and SMNVEV (reference sequence). The CDR3 region has the DNA TGTGCCAGCAGTTTACGCCTAGCGGGAGGGCCAGCAGATACGCAGTATTTT. It codes for CASSLRLAGGPADTQYF.

This chain links TRBV6-6 with TRBJ1-6, with D perhaps TRBD1 (5 bases). CDR1 and CDR2 from the germline V gene are MNHNY and SVGAGI (reference sequence). This CDR3 spans 15 amino acids. Trimming cost V 2 bases and J 7 bases, with 12 bases left between them. For the CDR3, the DNA is TGTGCCAGCAGTTACGGGGGGGGAGGGAATTCACCCCTCCACTTT. Its protein product is CASSYGGGGNSPLHF.

The chain combines TRBV7-3 with TRBJ2-1; no firm D call. CDR3 length: 14 residues. V was cut by 2 bases and J by 0 bases, with 5 bases left in between. Germline loops: CDR1 SGHTA, CDR2 FQGTGA. CDR3 loop: CASSLFSSYNEQFF. As DNA, the CDR3 is TGTGCCAGCAGCTTATTTAGCTCCTACAATGAGCAGTTCTTC.